The entry below gives a single T cell receptor (beta chain) sequence along with its context. The data are from a study of blood T cell repertoires in COVID-19. For the study at large: PBMCs, B-cell-depleted T cells, or T cells were the source of the cDNA or gDNA that made up the material.

The data were produced by immunoSEQ multiplex PCR, yet TCRdb's version contains in-frame clones alone and is incomplete. The data contain about 180,000 clones, 60% to 80% of them singletons. Germline CDR1 and CDR2: MGHRA and YSYEKL. V was cut by 4 bases and J by 1 base, with 8 bases left in between. The CDR3 extends over 13 amino acids. The sequenced sample consisted of peripheral blood. V and J are TRBV4-1 and TRBJ2-7, with a possible D match to TRBD1 (6 bases). This TCR came from a woman between 70 and 85 years old with acute or convalescent COVID-19. CDR3 nucleotides: TGCGCCAGCAGCCGACAGGAATCCTACGAGCAGTACTTC. Protein sequence: CASSRQESYEQYF.